The 28 T cell receptor beta chains in this list originate from one sample, sequenced in a study of shared clonotypes between healthy human individuals. The assay was immunoSEQ multiplex PCR, and TCRdb's table has in-frame clones only and misses some. The profile shows around 320,000 clones, over 75% of them singletons. Sequenced material: memory CD8+ T cells sorted from blood. The sample's subset: CD45RO+ cells pooled with CCR7-negative TemRA cells. The receptors were sampled from a man aged 18 to 29 in good health.

This chain uses TRBV7-2 with TRBJ2-5, with D uncertain. V was cut by 5 bases and J by 1 base, with 17 bases left in between. Germline assignment: CDR1 SGHTA and CDR2 FQGNSA. The CDR3 covers 16 residues. The CDR3 DNA sequence: TGTGCCAGCAGCCTCCCCCCGAGGCACACCCAAGAGACCCAGTACTTC. It is translated as CASSLPPRHTQETQYF.

J is TRBJ2-1 and V is TRBV9; 10 bases fit TRBD2. The V and J ends lost 0 bases and 12 bases, in that order; junction bases with no gene match: 3. The CDR3 is 13 residues long. From germline, CDR1 is SGDLS and CDR2 YYNGEE. In DNA form, the CDR3 reads TGTGCCAGCAGCGTAGGGACTAGCGGTTGGCAGTTCTTC. It specifies CASSVGTSGWQFF.

V is TRBV30 and J is TRBJ2-7, with 15 bases identical to TRBD2. The V gene's germline CDR1 is GTSNPN and CDR2 SVGIG (reference sequence). The CDR3 loop spans 22 amino acids. J lost 2 bases, V lost 0 bases, and 20 bases had no gene match. This chain's CDR3 is CAWSVPGRRGLAGGPIPYEQYF. The CDR3 DNA reads TGTGCCTGGAGTGTACCAGGTAGGAGAGGACTAGCGGGAGGGCCAATCCCCTACGAGCAGTACTTC.

The chain uses TRBV6-6 and TRBJ1-2; 7 nucleotides align to TRBD1. V was clipped by 0 bases and J by 6 bases; unmatched bases: 7. CDR3 length: 15 amino acids. Germline-derived CDR1 and CDR2 are MNHNY and SVGAGI (reference sequence). The CDR3 loop is CASSYSLTGIDGYTF. Here the CDR3 DNA reads TGTGCCAGCAGTTACTCCTTGACAGGGATAGATGGCTACACCTTC.

The chain joins TRBV27 to TRBJ2-6, with D possibly matching TRBD1 (6 bases). Between the trimmed V and J ends, which lost 3 bases and 0 bases, there was a span of 6 bases. The CDR3 sequence is 15 residues long. Germline lookup yields CDR1 MNHEY and CDR2 SMNVEV (reference sequence). CDR3: CASSLGASGANVLTF. The CDR3, as DNA: TGTGCCAGCAGTTTGGGGGCCTCTGGGGCCAACGTCCTGACTTTC.

This clone appeared a single time. V is TRBV7-9 and J is TRBJ2-5; D is unclear. There are 14 residues in the CDR3. Germline assignment: CDR1 SEHNR and CDR2 FQNEAQ (reference sequence). Trimming shortened V by 2 bases and J by 5 bases, and 12 bases separated the two germline ends. CDR3 sequence: CASSLSVGPETQYF. CDR3 DNA: TGTGCCAGCAGCTTATCGGTAGGACCCGAGACCCAGTACTTC.

This clone is a singleton in its sample. This chain links TRBV5-5 with TRBJ2-7; 10 bases agree with TRBD2. The junction had 1 base not matched to a gene; V was cut back by 4 bases and J by 0 bases. The CDR3 consists of 14 residues. Per the germline V gene, CDR1 is SGHKS and CDR2 is YYEKEE (reference sequence). The CDR3 bases are TGTGCCAGCAGCCTAGCGGGGGTCTCCTACGAGCAGTACTTC. Its translation: CASSLAGVSYEQYF.

The chain couples TRBV6-4 to TRBJ1-6; D perhaps matches TRBD1 (5 bases). Trimming cost V 6 bases and J 16 bases, with 7 bases left between them. The CDR3 is made up of 9 amino acids. CDR1 is MRHNA, CDR2 SNTAGT, per germline. CDR3 protein: CASRHRLHF. The CDR3 DNA reads as TGTGCCAGCAGGCACAGGCTCCACTTT.

The chain joins TRBV4-1 to TRBJ1-4; 9 bases line up with TRBD1. The germline gives CDR1 MGHRA, CDR2 YSYEKL. CDR3 length: 12 amino acids. J lost 10 bases, V lost 8 bases, and 5 bases had no gene match. DNA for the CDR3: TGCGCCAGCCGGGGACAGGGTCGAAAACTGTTTTTT. Residues: CASRGQGRKLFF.

The chain joins TRBV7-9 to TRBJ1-2, with D uncertain. Germline V gene data show CDR1 as SEHNR and CDR2 as FQNEAQ (reference sequence). Trimming removed 5 bases at V and 3 bases at J, with 16 bases between. CDR3 length: 15 residues. The CDR3 DNA follows: TGTGCCAGCAGCCCTCCCCTGGGCCAGGACTATGGCTACACCTTC. It codes for CASSPPLGQDYGYTF.

The chain joins TRBV4-1 to TRBJ1-1; TRBD1 might be the D (6 bases). This CDR3 has 14 residues. Deletions cut 5 bases from V and 3 bases from J, with 13 bases between. Germline loops: CDR1 MGHRA, CDR2 YSYEKL. As DNA, the CDR3 is TGCGCCAGCAGCACGAGGGGGGGTCACACTGAAGCTTTCTTT. It encodes CASSTRGGHTEAFF.

The chain recombines TRBV13 with TRBJ1-2; D is undetermined. The CDR3 runs to 14 residues. Trimming left V 8 bases short and J 7 bases short, with 20 bases between. The germline V gene encodes CDR1 PRHDT and CDR2 FYEKMQ (reference sequence). CDR3 sequence reads: CASSTFEGAFGYTF. The CDR3 region has the DNA TGTGCCAGCTCTACATTCGAGGGCGCGTTTGGCTACACCTTC.

This clone showed up many times. The rearrangement uses TRBV6-5 and TRBJ2-7; 7 bases match TRBD1. Looked up from germline, CDR1 is MNHEY and CDR2 is SVGAGI. This CDR3 spans 14 amino acids. V was clipped by 0 bases and J by 6 bases; unmatched bases: 5. In DNA, the CDR3 is TGTGCCAGCAGTTACTCCTCGACAGGGCGCGAGCAGTACTTC. Translating it yields CASSYSSTGREQYF.

CDR3 protein: CASSLATGALHEQYF. For the CDR3, the DNA is TGTGCCAGCAGCTTAGCTACAGGGGCGCTCCACGAGCAGTACTTC. The gene calls are TRBV13 and TRBJ2-7; TRBD1 agrees at 7 bases. Germline CDR1 PRHDT, CDR2 FYEKMQ (reference sequence). The CDR3 loop spans 15 amino acids. The ends lost 1 base at V and 5 bases at J; junction bases unmatched: 8.

As for this clone: Other DNA sequences in this specimen translate into the identical CDR3. The V call is TRBV7-2, the J call TRBJ1-2; D is possibly TRBD1 (5 bases). V lost 1 base, J lost 6 bases, and 9 bases lay in between. CDR1 and CDR2 (germline): SGHTA, FQGNSA. This CDR3 is 13 amino acids long. The CDR3 region has the DNA TGTGCCAGCAGCTTAGGGACGGGGGATGGCTACACCTTC. This codes for CASSLGTGDGYTF.

This chain uses TRBV12-5 with TRBJ2-7, with 11 bases matching TRBD2. Germline CDR1 and CDR2: LGHNT and FRNRAP. V lost 1 base and J lost 6; bases outside the gene matches: 11. This CDR3 has 17 residues. CDR3 in DNA: TGTGCTAGTGGTTTGGGACTAGCGGGATATCAGGACCTCGAGCAGTACTTC. Translating it yields CASGLGLAGYQDLEQYF. The whole variable domain, remainder taken from reference TRBV12-5 and TRBJ2-7, is DARVTQTPRHKVTEMGQEVTMRCQPILGHNTVFWYRQTMMQGLELLAYFRNRAPLDDSGMPKDRFSAEMPDATLATLKIQPSEPRDSAVYFCASGLGLAGYQDLEQYFGPGTRLTVT.

The chain joins TRBV6-1 to TRBJ1-2; 8 bases match TRBD1. Germline CDR1 reads MNHNS; CDR2 reads SASEGT. V was pared by 5 bases and J by 1 base, with 9 bases of the junction left unmatched. This CDR3 is 16 amino acids long. The CDR3 loop reads CASSKDGTGNNYGYTF. Here the CDR3 DNA reads TGTGCCAGCAGTAAAGATGGGACAGGCAATAACTATGGCTACACCTTC.

The chain uses TRBV5-6 and TRBJ1-2; maybe TRBD1 (6 bases). The CDR3 is 16 amino acids. With 1 base removed from V and 3 bases from J, the gap between germline ends came to 16 bases. Germline V gene sequence: CDR1 SGHDT, CDR2 YYEEEE. The CDR3 here is CASSLLAGALDYGYTF. CDR3 DNA: TGTGCCAGCAGCTTGTTGGCAGGGGCGTTGGACTATGGCTACACCTTC. Combining the CDR3 with reference TRBV5-6 and TRBJ1-2 gives the whole variable domain DAGVTQSPTHLIKTRGQQVTLRCSPKSGHDTVSWYQQALGQGPQFIFQYYEEEERQRGNFPDRFSGHQFPNYSSELNVNALLLGDSALYLCASSLLAGALDYGYTFGSGTRLTVV.

CDR3 residues: CASSPGQTHEQYF. The DNA for the CDR3 is TGTGCCAGCAGCCCTGGACAGACCCACGAGCAGTACTTC. V is TRBV7-9 and J is TRBJ2-7, with a tentative D call TRBD1 (6 bases). CDR3 length equals 13 residues. Germline V lookup: CDR1 SEHNR, CDR2 FQNEAQ (reference sequence). V was shortened by 5 bases and J by 5 bases, with 13 bases between the two germline ends.

The rearrangement links TRBV28 to TRBJ2-6; D gene unclear. Germline-derived CDR1 and CDR2 are MDHEN and SYDVKM. Trimming left V 7 bases short and J 3 bases short, with 4 bases between. This CDR3 has 12 amino acids. This chain's CDR3 is CASMGGANVLTF. DNA for the CDR3: TGTGCCAGCATGGGTGGGGCCAACGTCCTGACTTTC.

The chain couples TRBV29-1 to TRBJ2-5, with D hard to call. From germline, CDR1 is SQVTM and CDR2 ANQGSEA. The CDR3 spans 16 residues. Trimming stripped 1 base from V and 0 bases from J, with 15 bases between. In nucleotides, the CDR3 is TGCAGCGTTGAAGTGACGGCTGACATATACCAAGAGACCCAGTACTTC. This gives the protein CSVEVTADIYQETQYF.

The chain has TRBV7-9 and TRBJ2-7, with 9 bases identical to TRBD1. Germline CDR1 reads SEHNR; CDR2 reads FQNEAQ (reference sequence). The CDR3 sequence is 14 residues long. J gave up 5 bases and V 5 bases, and 7 bases lay outside the gene matches. Here the CDR3 DNA reads TGTGCCAGCAGCCACGTGGGACAGGGAAACGAGCAGTACTTC. This translates into CASSHVGQGNEQYF.

This clone was detected once. CDR3 residues: CAWSVRGAQQPQHF. DNA of the CDR3: TGTGCCTGGAGTGTACGGGGGGCGCAGCAGCCCCAGCATTTT. The chain joins TRBV30 to TRBJ1-5; possibly TRBD1 for D (6 bases). There are 14 residues in the CDR3. Per germline, CDR1 GTSNPN and CDR2 SVGIG (reference sequence). V was shortened by 0 bases and J by 7 bases, with 13 bases between the two germline ends.

The V call is TRBV4-3, the J call TRBJ2-1; 10 bases map to TRBD2. CDR1 is LGHNA, CDR2 YSLEER, per germline. The CDR3 is made up of 18 amino acids. V lost 0 bases and J lost 9; bases outside the gene matches: 14. The CDR3 here is CASSQEPPQREGRGEQFF. CDR3 DNA: TGCGCCAGCAGCCAAGAGCCACCTCAGCGGGAGGGCCGAGGTGAGCAGTTCTTC.

The chain has TRBV6-5 and TRBJ2-5, with a possible D match to TRBD2 (5 bases). V dropped 9 bases and J dropped 4 bases, with 15 bases sitting between them. The germline V gene has CDR1 MNHEY and CDR2 SVGAGI. The CDR3 extends over 13 amino acids. CDR3 sequence (DNA): TGTGCCAGTAGAAGCGGAGGACCAGAGACCCAGTACTTC. Its protein product is CASRSGGPETQYF.

The chain recombines TRBV30 with TRBJ2-5; D might be TRBD2 (5 bases). This CDR3 contains 14 residues. Trimming removed 0 bases from V and 5 bases from J, with 13 bases in between. Germline assignment: CDR1 GTSNPN and CDR2 SVGIG (reference sequence). The CDR3 reads CAWSVLGGQETQYF. Written as DNA, the CDR3 is TGTGCCTGGAGTGTACTAGGAGGTCAGGAGACCCAGTACTTC.

V and J are TRBV7-9 and TRBJ2-7, with D perhaps TRBD2 (7 bases). CDR1 and CDR2 (germline): SEHNR, FQNEAQ (reference sequence). CDR3 size: 17 residues. Trimming took off 5 bases at V and 0 bases at J, with 20 bases between the two ends. CDR3 sequence reads: CASSHTRGGRSSYEQYF. DNA of the CDR3: TGTGCCAGCAGCCACACCCGCGGGGGCCGGAGCTCCTACGAGCAGTACTTC.

The gene calls are TRBV6-5 and TRBJ2-7, with D uncertain. The CDR3 has 14 amino acids. The V gene lost 2 bases and the J gene lost 4 bases, with 12 bases spanning the gap. Looked up from germline, CDR1 is MNHEY and CDR2 is SVGAGI. The CDR3: CASSYGAGMYEQYF. CDR3 bases: TGTGCCAGCAGTTACGGAGCAGGCATGTACGAGCAGTACTTC.